This TCR beta chain stems from a study of CD8 T cells in Susac syndrome. Study-level points and caveats: An acknowledgment was made by the study that its TCR sequencing and HLA analysis involved relatively few individuals. The CD4+ T cell repertoire of patients with Susac syndrome showed no detectable clonal expansion.

Concerning this clonotype: What it recognizes is unknown.

V lost 4 bases and J lost 4, with 11 bases in between. CDR1 is SNHLY, CDR2 FYNNEI, per germline. The CDR3 length is 13 residues. Reverse transcription used roughly 0.45 to 1 ug RNA and random hexamers. The CDR3 of TCR beta was amplified by immunoSEQ multiplex PCR across 54 Vbeta and 13 Jbeta. Using its own MiXCR run on the immunoSEQ multiplex PCR reads, TCRdb lists one record per CDR3 protein. This sample yields about 160,000 distinct CDR3 sequences, of which 95% to 96% are seen a single time; approximately 0.12% belongs to the top ten. The source is a human donor with Susac syndrome. Sequenced: CD4+ T cells from PBMCs. This chain connects TRBV2 to TRBJ2-7; possible D gene TRBD2, 5 bases. The CDR3, as DNA: TGTGCCAGCAGTGGACCCGGGATTTACGAGCAGTACTTC. Encoded protein: CASSGPGIYEQYF.